These 30 T cell receptor beta chains were sequenced from one sample in a study of OX40 agonist ivuxolimab in advanced cancers. Sequencing was performed with immunoSEQ multiplex PCR; in TCRdb, only in-frame clones are kept and a portion is missing. The sample lists 50,000 to 60,000 clones, about 90% occurring once. The source material was CD4+ or CD8+ T cells sorted from blood, sampled in a trial of the OX40 agonist ivuxolimab. These receptor sequences come from an adult with an advanced solid tumor such as melanoma, head and neck, liver or kidney cancer.

V usage is TRBV28 and J usage is TRBJ1-2; the match to TRBD1 covers 10 bases. J was trimmed by 3 bases and V by 5 bases; bases with no gene match: 9. This CDR3 comprises 16 residues. Germline assignment: CDR1 MDHEN and CDR2 SYDVKM. The CDR3: CASSLPDRGLHYGYTF. The CDR3 DNA reads as TGTGCCAGCAGTCTTCCCGACAGGGGGCTCCACTATGGCTACACCTTC.

This sequence joins TRBV18 and TRBJ1-4, with a tentative D call TRBD1 (6 bases). Germline values: CDR1 KGHSH, CDR2 LQKENI. With 8 bases removed from V and 5 bases from J, the gap between germline ends came to 12 bases. There are 13 residues in the CDR3. The CDR3, as DNA: TGTGCCAGCCACGACAGGTTAAATGAAAAACTGTTTTTT. Its protein is CASHDRLNEKLFF.

The chain is built from TRBV15 and TRBJ2-7; D may correspond to TRBD1 or TRBD2 (6 bases each). This CDR3 contains 17 residues. CDR1 LNHNV and CDR2 YYDKDF come from the germline V gene (reference sequence). Trimming took off 1 base at V and 0 bases at J, with 16 bases between the two ends. In nucleotides, the CDR3 is TGTGCCACCAGCAGAGGGGTTGGGGGGCAGAGCTCCTACGAGCAGTACTTC. Translating gives CATSRGVGGQSSYEQYF.

For the CDR3, the DNA is TGTGCCTGGAAAAGTAGCCCAGGGGACACTGAAGCTTTCTTT. This gives the protein CAWKSSPGDTEAFF. The genes are TRBV30 and TRBJ1-1, with a possible D match to TRBD1 (6 bases). The V end lost 4 bases, the J end lost 3 bases, and 15 bases lay between the germline ends. The CDR3 is 14 residues long. Germline CDR1 reads GTSNPN; CDR2 reads SVGIG (reference sequence).

V usage is TRBV6-6 and J usage is TRBJ1-1; the match to TRBD1 covers 7 bases. The junction had 13 bases not matched to a gene; V was cut back by 6 bases and J by 6 bases. This CDR3 is 15 amino acids long. Germline lookup yields CDR1 MNHNY and CDR2 SVGAGI (reference sequence). This chain's CDR3 is CASRTPGQAGAEAFF. The DNA for the CDR3 is TGTGCCAGCAGAACGCCCGGACAGGCTGGGGCTGAAGCTTTCTTT.

This chain connects TRBV5-4 to TRBJ2-2, with TRBD1 matching 10 bases. The CDR3 totals 14 residues. Looked up from germline, CDR1 is SGHNT and CDR2 is YYREEE (reference sequence). J lost 4 bases, V lost 4 bases, and 1 base had no gene match. CDR3 sequence (DNA): TGTGCCAGCAGCCGGGACAGGGGCACCGGGGAGCTGTTTTTT. It codes for CASSRDRGTGELFF.

The V and J genes are TRBV15 and TRBJ1-5, with unresolved D. CDR1 is LNHNV, CDR2 YYDKDF, per germline (reference sequence). This CDR3 has 15 amino acids. Trimming removed 0 bases at V and 7 bases at J, with 13 bases between. The CDR3 reads CATSREPDFRQPQHF. CDR3 nucleotide sequence: TGTGCCACCAGCAGAGAGCCGGATTTTCGGCAGCCCCAGCATTTT.

The V and J genes are TRBV2 and TRBJ2-7; 16 nucleotides agree with TRBD2. After removal of 7 bases from V and 2 bases from J, the junction contained 11 bases not matched to a gene. Germline V CDR1 and CDR2: SNHLY, FYNNEI. The CDR3 covers 18 residues. The CDR3 here is CASTGTSGRARSTYEQYF. The CDR3 DNA reads TGTGCCAGCACCGGGACTAGCGGGAGGGCTAGGTCGACCTACGAGCAGTACTTC.

The chain recombines TRBV9 with TRBJ2-3; the match to TRBD2 covers 10 bases. Germline CDR1 reads SGDLS; CDR2 reads YYNGEE. The CDR3 has 14 amino acids. The V gene end was trimmed by 6 bases and the J gene end by 4 bases; junction bases not matched to a gene: 5. The CDR3 coding sequence is TGTGCCAGCACGCTACTAGCGGGGTCAGATACGCAGTATTTT. It codes for CASTLLAGSDTQYF.

This clone has more than one count but fewer than ten. The chain employs TRBV28 and TRBJ2-7; the D call may be TRBD1 or TRBD2 (5 bases each). CDR1 MDHEN and CDR2 SYDVKM come from the germline V gene. The length of the CDR3 is 13 residues. Trimming stripped 6 bases from V and 7 bases from J, with 16 bases between. The CDR3 spells CASSNRDPFEQYF. The CDR3 region has the DNA TGTGCCAGCAGCAACCGGGACCCCTTTGAGCAGTACTTC.

The rearrangement links TRBV28 to TRBJ2-1; weak D call: TRBD2 (6 bases). Germline V CDR1 and CDR2: MDHEN, SYDVKM. Trimming cost V 5 bases and J 9 bases, with 23 bases left between them. This CDR3 has 16 residues. DNA of the CDR3: TGTGCCAGCAGTACCAGATTCCTAGCGTCCTCTGGTGAGCAGTTCTTC. Its translation: CASSTRFLASSGEQFF.

The gene calls are TRBV5-1 and TRBJ1-1; D call uncertain. Germline values: CDR1 SGHRS, CDR2 YFSETQ. V was pared by 6 bases and J by 2 bases, with 17 bases between. The CDR3 has 15 amino acids. In DNA form, the CDR3 reads TGCGCCAGCACCACCTCCCCGACCCTTAACACTGAAGCTTTCTTT. It is translated as CASTTSPTLNTEAFF.

V usage is TRBV11-2 and J usage is TRBJ2-3, with D perhaps matching TRBD2 (6 bases). V was pared by 1 base and J by 0 bases, with 14 bases between. Per germline, CDR1 SGHAT and CDR2 FQNNGV. There are 17 residues in the CDR3. In nucleotides, the CDR3 is TGTGCCAGCAGCTTAGCGGGAGCTGCACCTAGCACAGATACGCAGTATTTT. It yields the protein CASSLAGAAPSTDTQYF.

The rearrangement links TRBV6-5 to TRBJ1-1, with TRBD1 matching over 7 bases. J was trimmed by 6 bases and V by 3 bases; bases with no gene match: 10. Germline CDR1 reads MNHEY; CDR2 reads SVGAGI. The CDR3 runs to 15 residues. The CDR3 region is CASSYIQGRWAEAFF. In DNA form, the CDR3 reads TGTGCCAGCAGTTATATACAGGGGCGGTGGGCTGAAGCTTTCTTT.

The chain is built from TRBV30 and TRBJ2-3, with 9 nucleotides matching TRBD1. Germline CDR1 is GTSNPN and CDR2 is SVGIG (reference sequence). V lost 8 bases and J lost 4; bases outside the gene matches: 13. This CDR3 has 15 residues. CDR3 loop: CAGKPGQGFADTQYF. As DNA, the CDR3 is TGTGCCGGAAAACCGGGACAGGGCTTTGCAGATACGCAGTATTTT. Full variable domain (missing parts from reference TRBV30 and TRBJ2-3): SQTIHQWPATLVQPVGSPLSLECTVEGTSNPNLYWYRQAAGRGLQLLFYSVGIGQISSEVPQNLSASRPQDRQFILSSKKLLLSDSGFYLCAGKPGQGFADTQYFGPGTRLTVL.

This clone came up a few times. The rearrangement uses TRBV28 and TRBJ1-5, with TRBD1 as a possible D gene (5 bases). CDR1 is MDHEN, CDR2 SYDVKM, per germline. This CDR3 comprises 13 residues. The V end lost 1 base, the J end lost 4 bases, and 5 bases lay between the germline ends. The DNA of the CDR3 is TGTGCCAGCAGTTTATCAGGGAATCAGCCCCAGCATTTT. Amino acids: CASSLSGNQPQHF.

The rearrangement links TRBV6-5 to TRBJ1-3, with a weak D call TRBD1 (6 bases). V lost 8 bases and J 0 bases, leaving 14 bases between the germline ends. Germline V gene data show CDR1 as MNHEY and CDR2 as SVGAGI. The CDR3 contains 15 residues. CDR3 in DNA: TGTGCCAGCCGACCCCCGGGGGCCTCTGGAAACACCATATATTTT. Translating it yields CASRPPGASGNTIYF.

The V gene is TRBV5-1, the J gene TRBJ1-3; tentatively, D is TRBD1 (6 bases). From germline, CDR1 is SGHRS and CDR2 YFSETQ. CDR3 length: 17 amino acids. Trimming stripped 0 bases from V and 0 bases from J, with 13 bases between. In nucleotides, the CDR3 is TGCGCCAGCAGCTTGGCCCAGACAGGAGCCTCTGGAAACACCATATATTTT. It codes for CASSLAQTGASGNTIYF.

The chain combines TRBV5-4 with TRBJ1-1; TRBD1 matches at 7 bases. V trimming: 4 bases; J trimming: 4 bases; junction bases outside the gene matches: 10. CDR3 size: 15 residues. Looked up from germline, CDR1 is SGHNT and CDR2 is YYREEE (reference sequence). Written as DNA, the CDR3 is TGTGCCAGCAGCGAACCGCGGACAGGATCCACTGAAGCTTTCTTT. Its protein is CASSEPRTGSTEAFF. The entire variable domain, with the rest obtained from reference TRBV5-4 and TRBJ1-1, is as follows: ETGVTQSPTHLIKTRGQQVTLRCSSQSGHNTVSWYQQALGQGPQFIFQYYREEENGRGNFPPRFSGLQFPNYSSELNVNALELDDSALYLCASSEPRTGSTEAFFGQGTRLTVV.

The rearrangement uses TRBV6-6 and TRBJ2-1, with 11 bases aligning to TRBD2. Per germline, CDR1 MNHNY and CDR2 SVGAGI (reference sequence). V dropped 7 bases and J dropped 9; count of bases not matched to a gene: 8. The CDR3 loop spans 14 amino acids. For the CDR3, the DNA is TGTGCCAGCACCCTAGCGGGAGGATCTTTTGAGCAGTTCTTC. This translates into CASTLAGGSFEQFF.

The chain links TRBV29-1 to TRBJ1-1, with D possibly being TRBD1 (6 bases). Germline CDR1 SQVTM, CDR2 ANQGSEA. The CDR3 has 14 residues. V was pared by 4 bases and J by 3 bases, with 15 bases between. The CDR3 sequence is CSVGKGGWDTEAFF. The CDR3 nucleotides are TGCAGCGTTGGTAAGGGGGGGTGGGACACTGAAGCTTTCTTT.

J is TRBJ2-3 and V is TRBV11-3; possibly TRBD2 for D (5 bases). The CDR3 loop spans 12 amino acids. Trimming shortened V by 6 bases and J by 8 bases, and 12 bases separated the two germline ends. Germline V gene sequence: CDR1 SGHNT, CDR2 YENEEA. In nucleotides, the CDR3 is TGTGCCAGCAGGGGAGCGGCGGGTACGCAGTATTTT. Residues: CASRGAAGTQYF.

The chain carries TRBV11-1 and TRBJ2-7; D could derive from TRBD1 or TRBD2 (5 bases each). The CDR3 runs 12 residues. Germline CDR1 reads SGHAT; CDR2 reads FQDESV (reference sequence). The V and J ends lost 1 base and 7 bases respectively, with 8 bases between them. CDR3 sequence reads: CASSLGDGEQYF. CDR3 DNA: TGTGCCAGCAGCTTAGGGGACGGAGAGCAGTACTTC.

The chain joins TRBV19 to TRBJ2-1; 11 bases fit TRBD1. Germline trimming cut 6 bases from V and 6 bases from J; bases unmatched to any gene: 13. There are 17 residues in the CDR3. Germline loops: CDR1 LNHDA, CDR2 SQIVND (reference sequence). The CDR3 DNA sequence: TGTGCCAGTAGAACCCTCCCGGGACAGGGGGTTGGCAATGAGCAGTTCTTC. Translated: CASRTLPGQGVGNEQFF.

In this sample, this clone turned up a few times. The genes are TRBV19 and TRBJ1-2; a possible D gene is TRBD1 (5 bases). This CDR3 contains 14 residues. The germline gives CDR1 LNHDA, CDR2 SQIVND (reference sequence). The V end lost 3 bases, the J end lost 0 bases, and 8 bases lay between the germline ends. The CDR3 DNA reads TGTGCCAGTAGTATCGGGACGTCTAACTATGGCTACACCTTC. It yields the protein CASSIGTSNYGYTF. The complete variable domain, with remaining parts taken from reference TRBV19 and TRBJ1-2, reads DGGITQSPKYLFRKEGQNVTLSCEQNLNHDAMYWYRQDPGQGLRLIYYSQIVNDFQKGDIAEGYSVSREKKESFPLTVTSAQKNPTAFYLCASSIGTSNYGYTFGSGTRLTVV.

The V gene is TRBV5-1, the J gene TRBJ2-1; 8 bases map to TRBD2. V shed 3 bases, J shed 1 base, and the junction held 3 bases outside the gene matches. The CDR3 runs to 15 residues. Germline V gives CDR1 SGHRS, CDR2 YFSETQ. In DNA, the CDR3 is TGCGCCAGCAGCTATCGGGAGGGTTCCTACAATGAGCAGTTCTTC. This translates into CASSYREGSYNEQFF.

The CDR3 loop reads CASTPQRGSDKETQYF. CDR3 nucleotide sequence: TGTGCCAGCACTCCACAGCGGGGGTCCGACAAAGAGACCCAGTACTTC. The chain combines TRBV27 with TRBJ2-5; 8 bases map to TRBD2. Trimming took 7 bases from V and 3 from J; bases not matched to a gene: 13. The germline V gene has CDR1 MNHEY and CDR2 SMNVEV (reference sequence). The CDR3 is made up of 16 amino acids.

This clone was counted once. This chain joins TRBV5-4 and TRBJ2-1, with D unclear. This CDR3 contains 11 residues. Deletions cut 2 bases from V and 6 bases from J, with 3 bases between. Germline CDR1 reads SGHNT; CDR2 reads YYREEE (reference sequence). The CDR3 spells CASSLSNEQFF. The CDR3 nucleotides read TGTGCCAGCAGCTTATCCAATGAGCAGTTCTTC.

The V gene is TRBV28, the J gene TRBJ1-5, with 7 bases aligning to TRBD1. CDR3 length: 15 residues. Unmatched junction bases numbered 9, after V lost 6 bases and J lost 4 bases. CDR1 is MDHEN and CDR2 is SYDVKM in the germline V gene. In DNA form, the CDR3 reads TGTGCCAGCAGCCGGGGGACAGTAAAGAATCAGCCCCAGCATTTT. This sequence encodes CASSRGTVKNQPQHF.

This clone appeared a single time. The chain is built from TRBV28 and TRBJ2-7, with D tentatively TRBD1 or TRBD2 (6 bases each). The CDR3 is 12 residues long. Trimming removed 7 bases from V and 3 bases from J, with 10 bases in between. The germline gives CDR1 MDHEN, CDR2 SYDVKM. The DNA of the CDR3 is TGTGCCAGCAATGAGGGGGGCTACGAGCAGTACTTC. Translation: CASNEGGYEQYF.